This TCR beta chain was obtained from a study of cytomegalovirus exposure and HLA in healthy donors. About the study: An early data release held some 85 million unique TCRs from HLA-typed donors.

The CDR3 has 14 residues. The germline gives CDR1 SGHNT, CDR2 YYREEE (reference sequence). Trimming cost V 0 bases and J 4 bases; bases outside gene matches: 4. PCR used 60 Vbeta primers and 13 Jbeta primers. The assay was immunoSEQ multiplex PCR, and TCRdb's table has in-frame clones only and misses some. This table holds about 160,000 clones, around 77% found once. This clone was found a few times. What it binds is not known. Study-wide findings and caveats: Evidence from a later analysis indicated that most CMV-associated TCR beta chains looked HLA-restricted. A highly shared variant cluster was judged a likely technical artifact. Reported results showed that the classifier diagnosed cytomegalovirus status with high specificity and sensitivity.

Sequenced material: PBMCs. The receptor's source is a young man in good health and CMV-seropositive. This chain links TRBV5-4 with TRBJ2-7; TRBD1 agrees at 7 bases. The CDR3 protein is CASSLGGGQYEQYF. The CDR3 DNA follows: TGTGCCAGCAGCTTGGGAGGGGGCCAGTACGAGCAGTACTTC. Full variable domain (missing parts from reference TRBV5-4 and TRBJ2-7): ETGVTQSPTHLIKTRGQQVTLRCSSQSGHNTVSWYQQALGQGPQFIFQYYREEENGRGNFPPRFSGLQFPNYSSELNVNALELDDSALYLCASSLGGGQYEQYFGPGTRLTVT.